The clone carrying this T cell receptor (beta chain) was detected only once. Its antigen remains unknown. The data belong to a study of cytomegalovirus exposure and HLA in healthy donors. As for the study in general: A data release that came early held approximately 85 million unique TCRs from HLA-typed donors. The study's findings and limits: It was only CMV serostatus that was available as immune exposure information. Earlier analysis looked at TCR beta V segments, and most were productive about 87% or about 30% of the time.

Germline-derived CDR1 and CDR2 are KGHSH and LQKENI. With 3 bases removed from V and 3 bases from J, the gap between germline ends came to 9 bases. CDR3 length equals 13 residues. Researchers ran the PCR with 60 Vbeta and 13 Jbeta primers. The assay was immunoSEQ multiplex PCR, and TCRdb's table has in-frame clones only and misses some. This table holds about 180,000 clones, around 73% found once. Specimen: PBMCs. The chain combines TRBV18 with TRBJ2-7; TRBD2 might be the D (6 bases). The source is a man aged 55 to 70 in good health and CMV-seronegative. As DNA, the CDR3 is TGTGCCAGCTCACCTCGGGGGAACTACGAGCAGTACTTC. It yields the protein CASSPRGNYEQYF.